What follows are 12 T cell receptor beta chains derived from one specimen sequenced in a study of Tregs in tolerant kidney transplant recipients. Related graft donors supplied nonmyeloablative bone marrow transplants, and mixed chimerism was transient. Method: immunoSEQ multiplex PCR; TCRdb's copy keeps in-frame clones and lacks some. In the table there are about 50,000 clones, roughly nine tenths of which are singletons. The sequences come from CD8+ T cells from blood (PBMCs), collected 12 months after the transplant. These receptors were collected from a human patient who received a combined kidney and bone marrow transplant. Some T cells may be transferred from the graft donor.

The V and J genes are TRBV7-9 and TRBJ2-1; 9 positions agree with TRBD2. This CDR3 contains 19 residues. With 4 bases clipped from V and 4 bases from J, the junction kept 17 bases outside the gene matches. Germline CDR1 reads SEHNR; CDR2 reads FQNEAQ (reference sequence). In DNA form, the CDR3 reads TGTGCCAGCAGCTCCCAGACAGGGAAGTCCAGCGGGGGGTACAATGAGCAGTTCTTC. Translating it yields CASSSQTGKSSGGYNEQFF.

J is TRBJ2-3 and V is TRBV11-2; 7 bases map to TRBD2. This CDR3 has 15 amino acids. V shed 3 bases, J shed 4 bases, and the junction held 7 bases outside the gene matches. CDR1 and CDR2 (germline): SGHAT, FQNNGV. CDR3 nucleotide sequence: TGTGCCAGCAGCTTTACGGCGGGAGCCGCAGATACGCAGTATTTT. Translation: CASSFTAGAADTQYF.

The J gene is TRBJ2-7, the V gene TRBV5-5; no clear D. This CDR3 region has 15 residues. CDR1 SGHKS and CDR2 YYEKEE come from the germline V gene (reference sequence). Trimming stripped 4 bases from V and 0 bases from J, with 14 bases between. CDR3 region: CASSLRHPSSYEQYF. CDR3 bases: TGTGCCAGCAGCCTTCGCCACCCTAGCTCCTACGAGCAGTACTTC.

The chain combines TRBV7-7 with TRBJ2-3; no clear D gene. This CDR3 spans 13 amino acids. Between the trimmed V and J ends, which lost 1 base and 4 bases, there was a span of 6 bases. Germline lookup yields CDR1 SSHAT and CDR2 FNYEAQ (reference sequence). CDR3 bases: TGTGCCAGCAGCTTAGGAGTCTCAGATACGCAGTATTTT. It translates to CASSLGVSDTQYF.

The chain recombines TRBV28 with TRBJ2-7, with D tentatively TRBD2 (5 bases). V lost 5 bases and J 2 bases, leaving 10 bases between the germline ends. This CDR3 has 13 residues. The V gene's germline CDR1 is MDHEN and CDR2 SYDVKM. DNA for the CDR3: TGTGCCAGCAGTGAGGGCTTCCCCTACGAGCAGTACTTC. Residues: CASSEGFPYEQYF.

The gene calls are TRBV19 and TRBJ1-1; 8 bases match TRBD1. This CDR3 contains 13 residues. The germline gives CDR1 LNHDA, CDR2 SQIVND (reference sequence). The V and J ends lost 11 bases and 1 base, in that order; junction bases with no gene match: 6. In nucleotides, the CDR3 is TGTGCCTGTCAGGGGGCGGGGAACACTGAAGCTTTCTTT. This codes for CACQGAGNTEAFF.

The chain has TRBV13 and TRBJ2-7; no definite D call. V lost 0 bases and J 6 bases, leaving 6 bases between the germline ends. Germline CDR1 is PRHDT and CDR2 is FYEKMQ (reference sequence). This CDR3 comprises 12 residues. This CDR3 is CASSLGPLEQYF. Written as DNA, the CDR3 is TGTGCCAGCAGCTTAGGACCACTCGAGCAGTACTTC.

This chain uses TRBV29-1 with TRBJ2-3, with 9 bases matching TRBD1. Germline V gene data show CDR1 as SQVTM and CDR2 as ANQGSEA. V lost 1 base to trimming and J lost 2 bases; unmatched junction nucleotides: 7. The CDR3 totals 16 residues. The DNA of the CDR3 is TGCAGCGTTGAAGGATTGGACAGGGGTTTCACAGATACGCAGTATTTT. Its translation is CSVEGLDRGFTDTQYF.

This clone has only a few counts. The V call is TRBV11-3, the J call TRBJ1-1; 8 bases match TRBD1. CDR3 length: 16 amino acids. Trimming took 4 bases from V and 4 from J; bases not matched to a gene: 11. CDR1 SGHNT and CDR2 YENEEA come from the germline V gene. The CDR3 loop is CASSSRNRGASTEAFF. The CDR3 nucleotides read TGTGCCAGCAGCTCCCGAAACAGGGGGGCGTCCACTGAAGCTTTCTTT.

The chain employs TRBV9 and TRBJ2-1; D is perhaps TRBD1 (6 bases). V lost 3 bases to trimming and J lost 2 bases, with 12 bases between them. The CDR3 loop spans 15 amino acids. The germline V gene encodes CDR1 SGDLS and CDR2 YYNGEE. The CDR3 reads CASSETGSPYNEQFF. CDR3 nucleotides: TGTGCCAGCAGCGAAACAGGGTCGCCCTACAATGAGCAGTTCTTC.

The chain employs TRBV4-3 and TRBJ2-7; D possibly corresponds to TRBD2 (5 bases). Germline CDR1 LGHNA, CDR2 YSLEER. The V end was cut by 0 bases, the J end by 1 base, with 10 bases between. The CDR3 sequence is 15 residues long. The chain's CDR3 is CASSQDSSGSYEQYF. Here the CDR3 DNA reads TGCGCCAGCAGCCAAGATTCGAGCGGATCCTACGAGCAGTACTTC.

The rearrangement uses TRBV4-3 and TRBJ1-3; weak D call: TRBD1 (6 bases). CDR3 length equals 14 residues. The germline CDR1 and CDR2 sequences are LGHNA and YSLEER. Between the trimmed V and J ends, which lost 0 bases and 4 bases, there was a span of 7 bases. The chain's CDR3 is CASSQDTGGNTIYF. DNA for the CDR3: TGCGCCAGCAGCCAAGATACAGGGGGAAACACCATATATTTT.